This TCR beta chain was recorded in a study of memory CD4+ T cells and cytomegalovirus serostatus. Whole-study context: Donors were healthy Belgian adults, several CMV seropositive and about two dozen seronegative. Study conclusions and caveats: Repertoires predicted CMV serostatus with median bootstrapped AUC of about 0.95.

Notes on this clone: What it recognizes is unknown.

The sort gate was single viable CD3+CD4+CD8-CD45RO+ cells for memory CD4+ T cells. After thawing, CD4+ T cells were positively selected. V lost 0 bases, J lost 2 bases, and 17 bases lay in between. This CDR3 is built from 17 residues. Germline V lookup: CDR1 LGHNA, CDR2 YNFKEQ. Original processing methods: After removing out-of-frame reads, over 2 million distinct TCRbeta sequences remained. Generated by immunoSEQ multiplex PCR, the TCRdb table keeps only in-frame clones and is missing some. V, J and clone size reflect that table, while D and trimming were determined from the DNA. The table has 45,000 to 55,000 clones, around 82% seen once; the top ten hold approximately 0.7%.

The gene calls are TRBV4-2 and TRBJ2-7, with TRBD2 as a possible D gene (6 bases). Sequenced sample: memory CD4+ T cells from blood. The sequence was obtained from an adult in good health and CMV-seronegative. The CDR3 DNA follows: TGTGCCAGCAGCCAAGATACGAGTAGCGGACAACCCTACGAGCAGTACTTC. It is translated as CASSQDTSSGQPYEQYF.